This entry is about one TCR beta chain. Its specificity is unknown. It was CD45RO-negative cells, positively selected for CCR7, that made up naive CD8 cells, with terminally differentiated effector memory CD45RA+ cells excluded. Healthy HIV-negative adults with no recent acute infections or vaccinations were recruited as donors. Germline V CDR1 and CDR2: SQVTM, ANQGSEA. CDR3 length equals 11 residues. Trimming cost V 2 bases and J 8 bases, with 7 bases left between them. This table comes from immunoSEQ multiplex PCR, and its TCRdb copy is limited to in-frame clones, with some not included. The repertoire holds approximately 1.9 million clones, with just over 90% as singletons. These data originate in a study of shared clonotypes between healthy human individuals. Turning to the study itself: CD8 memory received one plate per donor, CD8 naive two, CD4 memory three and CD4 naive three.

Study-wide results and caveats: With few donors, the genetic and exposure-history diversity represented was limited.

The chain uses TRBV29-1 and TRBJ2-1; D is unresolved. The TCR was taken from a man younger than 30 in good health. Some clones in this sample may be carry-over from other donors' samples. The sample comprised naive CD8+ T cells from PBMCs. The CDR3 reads CSVEKGYEQFF. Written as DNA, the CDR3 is TGCAGCGTTGAAAAGGGCTATGAGCAGTTCTTC.